The present entry profiles one T cell receptor (beta chain) with its context. The target antigen is unknown. The record originates from a study of cytomegalovirus exposure and HLA in healthy donors. Study results and caveats: Subsequent analysis revealed that first-cohort TCR clusters tended to co-occur in the roughly 120 validation repertoires. It was reported that the classifier diagnosed cytomegalovirus status with high specificity and sensitivity in both the original and validation cohorts. The majority of TCR sequences were rare, yet some public TCRs appeared in many donors. Cytomegalovirus association was assigned to approximately 180 TCR beta chains.

The trim removed 2 bases at V and 4 bases at J, leaving 13 bases unmatched. CDR1 is MNHNS and CDR2 is SASEGT in the germline V gene. CDR3 size: 18 residues. This table comes from immunoSEQ multiplex PCR, and its TCRdb copy is limited to in-frame clones, with some not included. The sample lists about 73,000 clones, 80% to 90% occurring once. This chain connects TRBV6-1 to TRBJ2-1; TRBD2 aligns across 8 bases. The TCR originated in a woman between 18 and 29 years old in good health and CMV-seropositive. The sequenced material came from PBMCs. CDR3 residues: CASSESYQRGRTYNEQFF. The CDR3 DNA sequence: TGTGCCAGCAGTGAATCTTATCAGCGCGGGAGGACGTACAATGAGCAGTTCTTC.